These T cell receptor beta chains were read from a single sample in a study of blood T cell repertoires in COVID-19. Measured with immunoSEQ multiplex PCR; TCRdb has only the in-frame clones, and not every one. The data hold over 150,000 clones, with under 95% observed a single time. Sequencing used peripheral blood. The receptors derive from a man between 18 and 29 years old with acute or convalescent COVID-19. CDR3s include the opening cysteine and the closing phenylalanine or tryptophan. D genes are given only for firm matches. Clone size appears in some rows only: once, few, many, or a class for an expanded clone.

TRBV2,.,.,TRBJ1-6,CASRSGLSYNSPLHF,TGTGCCAGCAGGTCGGGACTGTCCTATAATTCACCCCTCCACTTT
TRBV7-2,.,.,TRBJ1-1,CASSLDWRDVNTEAFF,TGTGCCAGCAGCTTAGATTGGAGGGACGTGAACACTGAAGCTTTCTTT
TRBV7-9,.,.,TRBJ1-4,CASSNTQGIGEKLFF,TGTGCCAGCAGCAACACCCAGGGGATAGGTGAAAAACTGTTTTTT
TRBV6-5,TRBD1,.,TRBJ1-1,CASKGTANTEAFF,TGTGCCAGCAAAGGGACAGCGAACACTGAAGCTTTCTTT
TRBV3-1/TRBV3-2,.,.,TRBJ2-3,CASSPGLPTRTDTQYF,TGTGCCAGCAGCCCTGGACTACCTACCCGCACAGATACGCAGTATTTT
TRBV25-1,TRBD1,.,TRBJ2-2,CASSDPGQGYTGELFF,TGTGCCAGCAGTGATCCGGGACAGGGTTACACCGGGGAGCTGTTTTTT
TRBV14,.,.,TRBJ1-2,CASSQGAGGYGYTF,TGTGCCAGCAGCCAAGGGGCCGGAGGCTATGGCTACACCTTC
TRBV18,.,.,TRBJ2-2,CASSPQRGGTGELFF,TGTGCCAGCTCACCGCAGAGGGGAGGTACCGGGGAGCTGTTTTTT
TRBV19,.,.,TRBJ1-4,CASSSTSTNEKLFF,TGTGCCAGTAGTTCGACTTCAACTAATGAAAAACTGTTTTTT
TRBV5-4,.,.,TRBJ2-4,CASSPDRAKNIQYF,TGTGCCAGCAGCCCTGACAGGGCCAAAAACATTCAGTACTTC
TRBV28,.,.,TRBJ1-4,CASSLSGGQSEKLFF,TGTGCCAGCAGTTTAAGCGGGGGGCAGAGTGAAAAACTGTTTTTT
TRBV25-1,.,.,TRBJ1-4,CASSVQGTTNEKLFF,TGTGCCAGCAGTGTACAGGGAACGACTAATGAAAAACTGTTTTTT
TRBV5-1,.,.,TRBJ1-1,CASSLVPGGGGNTEAFF,TGCGCCAGCAGCTTGGTCCCCGGGGGAGGCGGGAACACTGAAGCTTTCTTT
TRBV6-1,TRBD1,.,TRBJ2-7,CASSDDRVDEQYF,TGTGCCAGCAGTGACGACAGGGTGGACGAGCAGTACTTC
TRBV28,.,.,TRBJ1-2,CASAYGGGYGYTF,TGTGCCAGCGCCTACGGGGGGGGCTATGGCTACACCTTC
TRBV6-5,.,.,TRBJ2-7,CASNQGRVHEQYF,TGTGCCAGCAATCAGGGGCGCGTCCACGAGCAGTACTTC
TRBV5-1,.,once,TRBJ1-2,CASSLVPGTPNYGYTF,TGCGCCAGCAGCTTGGTTCCGGGGACACCTAACTATGGCTACACCTTC
TRBV3-1/TRBV3-2,.,once,TRBJ1-2,CASSPPRAYGYTF,TGTGCCAGCAGCCCCCCCAGGGCCTATGGCTACACCTTC
TRBV10-3,TRBD1,once,TRBJ1-6,CAIRSGTGIYNSPLHF,TGTGCCATTAGATCCGGGACAGGGATCTATAATTCACCCCTCCACTTT
TRBV2,TRBD1,.,TRBJ2-5,CASSGRDRETQYF,TGTGCCAGCAGTGGCCGGGACAGGGAGACCCAGTACTTC
TRBV27,.,.,TRBJ2-7,CASSSRGYEQYF,TGTGCCAGCAGTTCCCGGGGCTACGAGCAGTACTTC
TRBV5-6,.,once,TRBJ1-3,CASTSLSGNTIYF,TGTGCCAGCACTTCTCTGTCTGGAAACACCATATATTTT
TRBV9,TRBD1,.,TRBJ1-4,CASSVSGTGDSGLFF,TGTGCCAGCAGCGTATCCGGGACAGGAGACTCTGGACTGTTTTTT
TRBV4-2,TRBD2,.,TRBJ2-5,CASSQFSKTSGGRLQETQYF,TGTGCCAGCAGCCAATTTAGTAAGACTAGCGGGGGAAGACTCCAAGAGACCCAGTACTTC
TRBV9,TRBD2,once,TRBJ2-6,CASSEPPSGGFSGANVLTF,TGTGCCAGCAGCGAACCTCCTAGCGGAGGATTCTCTGGGGCCAACGTCCTGACTTTC
TRBV6-5,TRBD2,.,TRBJ2-7,CASRSSGRGAGQYF,TGTGCCAGCAGATCTAGCGGGAGGGGGGCAGGGCAGTACTTC
TRBV9,TRBD2,.,TRBJ2-1,CASSVEGSGGNEQFF,TGTGCCAGCAGCGTAGAGGGTAGCGGGGGGAATGAGCAGTTCTTC
TRBV27,.,.,TRBJ1-2,CASSPLDSLPYGYTF,TGTGCCAGCAGTCCCCTGGACAGCTTGCCCTATGGCTACACCTTC
TRBV6-6,TRBD2,.,TRBJ2-3,CASSRGTSGRANTDTQYF,TGTGCCAGCAGTCGGGGGACTAGCGGGAGGGCCAACACAGATACGCAGTATTTT
TRBV3-1/TRBV3-2,TRBD2,.,TRBJ2-1,CASSHTSDNEQFF,TGTGCCAGCAGCCACACTAGCGACAATGAGCAGTTCTTC
TRBV4-1,TRBD1,.,TRBJ1-2,CASSLSPGTGSYGYTF,TGCGCCAGCAGCCTATCTCCCGGGACAGGGAGTTATGGCTACACCTTC
TRBV9,.,.,TRBJ1-2,CASSANRGYTF,TGTGCCAGCAGCGCTAACAGGGGCTACACCTTC
TRBV5-1,.,.,TRBJ2-5,CASSLDSGTQYF,TGCGCCAGCAGCTTGGACTCAGGGACCCAGTACTTC
TRBV4-1,.,.,TRBJ1-1,CASSQDYSEAFF,TGCGCCAGCAGCCAAGATTACAGTGAAGCTTTCTTT
TRBV6-5,.,.,TRBJ1-3,CASSKQGSGNTIYF,TGTGCCAGCAGCAAACAGGGCTCTGGAAACACCATATATTTT
TRBV24-1,TRBD1,.,TRBJ1-2,CATSDSDRAFGYTF,TGTGCCACCAGTGATTCGGACAGGGCATTCGGCTACACCTTC
TRBV5-1,TRBD1,few,TRBJ2-5,CASSGGTGETQYF,TGCGCCAGCAGCGGGGGGACAGGAGAGACCCAGTACTTC
TRBV27,TRBD1,.,TRBJ1-5,CASSLVGTGAPRDQPQHF,TGTGCCAGCAGTTTAGTTGGGACAGGGGCTCCGAGGGATCAGCCCCAGCATTTT
TRBV10-3,TRBD1,.,TRBJ1-6,CAISREGTGGTLNSPLHF,TGTGCCATCTCTCGGGAGGGGACAGGGGGGACCCTTAATTCACCCCTCCACTTT
TRBV14,TRBD2,.,TRBJ2-5,CASSQGLAGAAQYF,TGTGCCAGCAGCCAAGGACTAGCGGGGGCGGCCCAGTACTTC
TRBV24-1,TRBD2,.,TRBJ2-2,CATSDYRASGNTGELFF,TGTGCCACCAGTGATTATAGGGCTAGCGGAAACACCGGGGAGCTGTTTTTT
TRBV10-3,TRBD1,.,TRBJ2-1,CAISERQGPNEQFF,TGTGCCATCAGTGAAAGACAGGGTCCCAATGAGCAGTTCTTC
TRBV19,TRBD1,.,TRBJ1-1,CASATGQGNTEAFF,TGTGCCAGTGCCACGGGACAGGGGAACACTGAAGCTTTCTTT
TRBV19,.,.,TRBJ2-7,CASSRRLSDYEQYF,TGTGCCAGTAGTCGGAGGCTATCCGACTACGAGCAGTACTTC
TRBV5-1,TRBD2,.,TRBJ2-3,CASRLAGPTGTDTQYF,TGCGCCAGCCGACTAGCGGGACCGACGGGGACAGATACGCAGTATTTT
TRBV29-1,.,.,TRBJ2-7,CSVTLGALGYEQYF,TGCAGCGTTACCCTAGGAGCTCTGGGCTACGAGCAGTACTTC